Listed below are T cell receptor beta chains from one sample, sequenced in a study of a mutant IDH1 vaccine in newly diagnosed glioma. Sequenced by immunoSEQ multiplex PCR; TCRdb stores in-frame clones only, minus some. Of 50,000 or so clones listed, 86% are singletons. Sequencing used PBMCs, obtained from a glioma patient treated with radiotherapy, temozolomide or both. Source of these receptors: a man aged 35 to 55 with glioma. The CDR3 runs from the conserved cysteine through the conserved F or W. D genes are given only for firm matches. Clone size is not always given. Where it is, it says once, few, many or a class for expanded clones.

CDR3 | DNA | J | D | size | V
CASNVGAGGNQPQHF | TGTGCCAGCAATGTAGGGGCGGGGGGCAATCAGCCCCAGCATTTT | TRBJ1-5 | . | . | TRBV6-6
CASSLQYVDQPQHF | TGTGCCAGCAGCTTACAATACGTGGATCAGCCCCAGCATTTT | TRBJ1-5 | . | once | TRBV7-2
CASSPPGATDTQYF | TGTGCCAGCAGCCCCCCGGGGGCCACAGATACGCAGTATTTT | TRBJ2-3 | . | . | TRBV7-2
CASSSGDSAYEQYF | TGTGCCAGCAGCTCAGGGGACAGTGCCTACGAGCAGTACTTC | TRBJ2-7 | TRBD1 | . | TRBV7-6
CASGLVLRRGTFNQPQHF | TGTGCTAGTGGTTTGGTACTTCGGCGGGGCACGTTCAATCAGCCCCAGCATTTT | TRBJ1-5 | . | few | TRBV12-5
CAISVTGTTTYEQYF | TGTGCCATCAGCGTTACCGGGACTACCACCTACGAGCAGTACTTC | TRBJ2-7 | TRBD2 | . | TRBV10-3
CASRGGLGTNEQFF | TGTGCCAGCAGAGGGGGCTTAGGTACCAATGAGCAGTTCTTC | TRBJ2-1 | TRBD1 | once | TRBV25-1
CASSFLRGSTDTQYF | TGTGCCAGCAGCTTCCTGAGGGGGAGCACAGATACGCAGTATTTT | TRBJ2-3 | . | . | TRBV7-8
CASNAGRSSYNEQFF | TGTGCCAGTAATGCGGGGCGGAGCTCCTACAATGAGCAGTTCTTC | TRBJ2-1 | . | . | TRBV19
CASSSGTVSGNTIYF | TGTGCCAGCAGCTCCGGGACAGTCTCTGGAAACACCATATATTTT | TRBJ1-3 | TRBD1 | . | TRBV7-9
CASSPGQGGYGYTF | TGTGCCAGCAGCCCCGGACAGGGCGGGTATGGCTACACCTTC | TRBJ1-2 | TRBD1 | . | TRBV5-6
CASSSPSGIGGDEQFF | TGTGCTAGCAGCTCACCTAGCGGGATTGGGGGCGATGAGCAGTTCTTC | TRBJ2-1 | TRBD2 | . | TRBV7-6
CASTSLGTGGHEQYF | TGTGCCAGCACCTCCTTAGGGACAGGGGGCCACGAGCAGTACTTC | TRBJ2-7 | TRBD1 | . | TRBV6-5
CASSPSGSTDTQYF | TGTGCCAGCAGCCCCAGCGGGAGCACAGATACGCAGTATTTT | TRBJ2-3 | . | . | TRBV7-9
CASSYSITSGSRELFF | TGTGCCAGCAGTTACTCGATAACTAGCGGGAGCCGGGAGCTGTTTTTT | TRBJ2-2 | TRBD2 | once | TRBV6-5
CASSLTGGLSGANVLTF | TGCGCCAGCAGCTTGACAGGGGGTCTTTCTGGGGCCAACGTCCTGACTTTC | TRBJ2-6 | TRBD1 | . | TRBV5-1
CSVDNPGQRYGYTF | TGCAGCGTTGACAACCCGGGACAGAGGTATGGCTACACCTTC | TRBJ1-2 | TRBD1 | . | TRBV29-1
CASSQLGNEQYF | TGTGCCAGCAGCCAACTAGGGAACGAGCAGTACTTC | TRBJ2-7 | . | few | TRBV9
CASPGQVPPGELFF | TGTGCCAGCCCGGGACAGGTTCCCCCCGGGGAGCTGTTTTTT | TRBJ2-2 | TRBD1 | . | TRBV6-5
CASSWTGGNTEAFF | TGTGCCAGCAGCTGGACAGGGGGGAACACTGAAGCTTTCTTT | TRBJ1-1 | TRBD1 | . | TRBV7-2